This TCR beta chain was recovered during a study of human T cells and chemical hapten exposure. Study-level information: Patients, mostly women, had alopecia areata, alopecia totalis or alopecia universalis.

Germline V gene lookup returns CDR1 DFQATT and CDR2 SNEGSKA (reference sequence). Trimming left V 3 bases short and J 7 bases short, with 12 bases between. The CDR3 is made up of 12 amino acids. Whole-study results and caveats: Expanded TCRs formed significantly more large CDR3 similarity clusters than controls.

On this clonotype itself: The antigen is not known.

TCRdb reanalysed the RACE reads using MiXCR and keeps one entry per CDR3 protein. The profile shows some 79,000 distinct CDR3 sequences, under 14% of them singletons. Time point here: patch test 3, about 24 weeks after DPC sensitization. Described treatment: therapeutic diphenylcyclopropenone sensitization with weekly scalp DPC. The authors extracted total RNA from unfractionated whole blood. The specimen comprised whole blood, sampled in connection with sensitization to the hapten diphenylcyclopropenone (DPC). The chain links TRBV20-1 to TRBJ1-1; D gene unclear. The TCR comes from a woman in her forties or fifties with alopecia areata. Some clones in this sample may be carry-over from other donors' samples. The CDR3 nucleotides read TGCAGTGCTAGGTCCAGAGACTTTGAAGCTTTCTTT. Protein: CSARSRDFEAFF.